The 14 T cell receptor beta chains given below trace back to one sample, sequenced in a study of T cell repertoires in ileal Crohn's disease. Repertoires were generated with immunoSEQ multiplex PCR, while TCRdb's copy carries only in-frame clones and drops some. The sample contains 15,000 to 20,000 clones, roughly two thirds of which appear only once. The sequencing sample was made of ileal tissue. Receptor source: an adult with Crohn's disease.

This clone has more than one count but fewer than ten. Different DNA sequences within this sample yield the same CDR3. The chain uses TRBV19 and TRBJ2-5; 11 bases match TRBD2. This CDR3 spans 12 amino acids. The J segment lost 5 bases and the V segment lost 9 bases, leaving 2 bases of the junction unmatched. From germline, CDR1 is LNHDA and CDR2 SQIVND (reference sequence). CDR3 sequence: CASRLAGETQYF. As DNA, the CDR3 is TGTGCCAGCAGACTAGCGGGGGAGACCCAGTACTTC.

The chain employs TRBV29-1 and TRBJ1-2, with D maybe TRBD1 (6 bases). V dropped 6 bases and J dropped 8 bases, with 16 bases sitting between them. This CDR3 spans 12 amino acids. CDR1 is SQVTM and CDR2 is ANQGSEA in the germline V gene. The CDR3 DNA reads TGCAGCGTCCGTACAGGGTGGGAAGGCTACACCTTC. Its translation is CSVRTGWEGYTF.

The chain links TRBV30 to TRBJ1-2; 9 nucleotides agree with TRBD1. V shed 1 base and J 4 bases; nucleotides not matched to a gene: 4. CDR1 GTSNPN and CDR2 SVGIG come from the germline V gene (reference sequence). The CDR3 spans 14 residues. The CDR3 DNA reads TGTGCCTGGAGTGATACAGGGGGCGTCTATGGCTACACCTTC. This translates into CAWSDTGGVYGYTF.

This clone was counted between two and nine times. This rearrangement joins TRBV20-1 to TRBJ2-7; D is perhaps TRBD1 (5 bases). V was clipped by 1 base and J by 6 bases, with 7 bases between them. This CDR3 contains 11 residues. Germline CDR1 DFQATT, CDR2 SNEGSKA (reference sequence). The DNA of the CDR3 is TGCAGTGCTAGAGTAGGGGCCGAGCAGTACTTC. Translation: CSARVGAEQYF.

J is TRBJ1-2 and V is TRBV2; 10 nucleotides align to TRBD1. The CDR3 is 15 amino acids. Germline V CDR1 and CDR2: SNHLY, FYNNEI. V lost 6 bases and J lost 4; bases outside the gene matches: 8. The CDR3 DNA reads TGTGCCAGCAGAGCAGACAGGGGGCGAAGCTATGGCTACACCTTC. Translated, it gives CASRADRGRSYGYTF.

This clone showed up just once. This chain connects TRBV7-9 to TRBJ1-6; D unresolved. The CDR3 runs 12 residues. Germline CDR1 and CDR2: SEHNR and FQNEAQ (reference sequence). The V gene lost 5 bases and the J gene lost 7 bases, with 6 bases spanning the gap. Here the CDR3 DNA reads TGTGCCAGCAGCCACAACAATTCACCCCTCCACTTT. Protein product: CASSHNNSPLHF.

This clone occurred a few times. This sequence joins TRBV10-2 and TRBJ1-1; perhaps TRBD1 as D (6 bases). This CDR3 contains 13 residues. Germline V CDR1 and CDR2: WSHSY, SAAADI. The V gene lost 3 bases and the J gene lost 5 bases, with 10 bases spanning the gap. Written as DNA, the CDR3 is TGCGCCAGCAGTGAAGAGGGGGAGACTGAAGCTTTCTTT. This gives the protein CASSEEGETEAFF.

The chain combines TRBV13 with TRBJ1-2, with D hard to call. Trimming left V 6 bases short and J 8 bases short, with 13 bases between. CDR3 length: 12 amino acids. Germline V gene data show CDR1 as PRHDT and CDR2 as FYEKMQ (reference sequence). This chain's CDR3 is CASSANRWGYTF. In DNA form, the CDR3 reads TGTGCCAGCAGTGCAAATCGGTGGGGCTACACCTTC.

The CDR3 sequence: CASSRTGDTEAFF. The DNA of the CDR3 is TGTGCCAGCAGTCGAACAGGGGACACTGAAGCTTTCTTT. This chain links TRBV25-1 with TRBJ1-1; 7 nucleotides line up with TRBD1. The junction had 3 bases not matched to a gene; V was cut back by 5 bases and J by 3 bases. Germline CDR1 and CDR2: MGHDK and SYGVNS. The CDR3 is 13 amino acids.

This clone was recorded once. The chain has TRBV7-9 and TRBJ1-1; D possibly corresponds to TRBD1 (6 bases). V lost 7 bases and J lost 2, with 11 bases in between. Germline CDR1 and CDR2: SEHNR and FQNEAQ (reference sequence). This CDR3 has 13 amino acids. The CDR3: CASNDRSNTEAFF. In nucleotides, the CDR3 is TGTGCCAGCAATGACAGGAGTAACACTGAAGCTTTCTTT. Drawing the rest from reference TRBV7-9 and TRBJ1-1, the complete variable domain is DTGVSQNPRHKITKRGQNVTFRCDPISEHNRLYWYRQTLGQGPEFLTYFQNEAQLEKSRLLSDRFSAERPKGSFSTLEIQRTEQGDSAMYLCASNDRSNTEAFFGQGTRLTVV.

The rearrangement links TRBV5-1 to TRBJ2-1; TRBD2 aligns across 13 bases. V shed 4 bases and J 7 bases; nucleotides not matched to a gene: 8. CDR1 and CDR2 (germline): SGHRS, YFSETQ. The CDR3 is 16 residues long. The CDR3 coding sequence is TGCGCCAGCAGCGGACAACGACTAGCGGGGGGTAATGAGCAGTTCTTC. It translates to CASSGQRLAGGNEQFF.

The J gene is TRBJ1-5, the V gene TRBV5-6; D may be TRBD1 (6 bases). This CDR3 region has 15 residues. CDR1 SGHDT and CDR2 YYEEEE come from the germline V gene. Deletions cut 0 bases from V and 5 bases from J, with 12 bases between. CDR3 loop: CASSLAMAGDQPQHF. The CDR3 bases are TGTGCCAGCAGCTTGGCCATGGCAGGGGATCAGCCCCAGCATTTT.

The rearrangement joins TRBV9 to TRBJ1-5; TRBD1 might be the D (5 bases). The CDR3 covers 14 residues. Trimming took off 0 bases at V and 5 bases at J, with 9 bases between the two ends. Germline values: CDR1 SGDLS, CDR2 YYNGEE. The CDR3 reads CASSVAGGDQPQHF. CDR3 nucleotide sequence: TGTGCCAGCAGCGTAGCCGGGGGGGATCAGCCCCAGCATTTT.

This clone has more than one count but fewer than ten. The chain recombines TRBV6-1 with TRBJ2-3, with a tentative D call TRBD1 (5 bases). The CDR3 runs 15 residues. The V end lost 2 bases, the J end lost 4 bases, and 13 bases lay between the germline ends. Germline CDR1 reads MNHNS; CDR2 reads SASEGT. CDR3 sequence reads: CASSEKIQGSDTQYF. Written as DNA, the CDR3 is TGTGCCAGCAGTGAAAAGATCCAGGGATCAGATACGCAGTATTTT.